The clone carrying this T cell receptor (beta chain) was seen once. No antigen is known for it. The data belong to a study of a mutant IDH1 vaccine in newly diagnosed glioma. Time point given: week 5, during vaccination. What each vaccine dose contained was 300 ug of mutant IDH1 20-mer peptide, accompanied by topical imiquimod. Astrocytomas that were new, WHO grade 3 or 4, IDH1-mutant and ATRX-lost were present in the donors. V lost 4 bases to trimming and J lost 2 bases, with 6 bases between them. Germline loops: CDR1 MNHNS, CDR2 SASEGT. This CDR3 is built from 12 residues. Some clones are missing from TCRdb's copy, which holds only in-frame ones; the method was immunoSEQ multiplex PCR. The sample has approximately 11,000 clones; roughly 84% are singletons.

The TCR sequence derives from a woman aged 35 to 49 with glioma. Some clones in this sample may be carry-over from other donors' samples. This chain links TRBV6-1 with TRBJ2-7; D remains unclear. The specimen was PBMCs, collected from a glioma patient whose treatment included an IDH1 peptide vaccine. The CDR3, as DNA: TGTGCCAGCAGTGTGACAACCTACGAGCAGTACTTC. Translating gives CASSVTTYEQYF.